This T cell receptor (beta chain) derives from a study of Ad26.COV2.S vaccination and SARS-CoV-2 variants. Study in general: Donor was one of the participants in the Ad26.COV2.S arm of the COV1001 trial.

The sample's treatment: some 20 received Ad26.COV2.S at low or high dose, single or two shots; about 5 received placebo; per-sample allocation not given. After the first vaccine or placebo injection, samples were drawn on day 63. Libraries were prepared by immunoSEQ multiplex PCR; TCRdb keeps only in-frame clonotypes and omits some of them. The data show 330,000 or so clones, 85% to 90% seen once. Germline loops: CDR1 SGHAT, CDR2 FQNNGV. With 3 bases removed from V and 9 bases from J, the gap between germline ends came to 9 bases. This CDR3 contains 12 residues. Sequencing was performed on peripheral blood, taken in a trial of Ad26.COV2.S vaccine versus placebo. The V and J genes are TRBV11-2 and TRBJ2-1, with no clear D. This sequence originates from a person between 18 and 65 years old who received the Ad26.COV2.S COVID-19 vaccine or a placebo. For the CDR3, the DNA is TGTGCCAGCAGCTTGCTTAGCAGTGAGCAGTTCTTC. It yields the protein CASSLLSSEQFF.